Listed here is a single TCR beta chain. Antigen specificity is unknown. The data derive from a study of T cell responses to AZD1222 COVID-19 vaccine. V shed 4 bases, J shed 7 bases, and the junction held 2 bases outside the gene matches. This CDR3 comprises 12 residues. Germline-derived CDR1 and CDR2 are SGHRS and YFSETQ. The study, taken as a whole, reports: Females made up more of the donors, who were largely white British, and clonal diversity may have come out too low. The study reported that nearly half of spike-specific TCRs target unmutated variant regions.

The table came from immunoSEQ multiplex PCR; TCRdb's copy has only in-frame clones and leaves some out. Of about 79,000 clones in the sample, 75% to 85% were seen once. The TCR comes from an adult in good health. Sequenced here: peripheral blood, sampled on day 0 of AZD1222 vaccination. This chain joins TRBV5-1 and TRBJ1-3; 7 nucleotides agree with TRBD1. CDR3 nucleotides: TGCGCCAGCAGCGGAGGGGGCAACACCATATATTTT. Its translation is CASSGGGNTIYF.